This T cell receptor beta chain comes out of a study of human T cells and chemical hapten exposure. In TCRdb, the RACE reads were re-called with MiXCR into one record per CDR3 protein. The sample contains 74,000 or so distinct CDR3 sequences, about a tenth of which appear only once. The time point was: patch test 1, 2 weeks after DPC sensitization. The treatment here: therapeutic diphenylcyclopropenone sensitization with weekly scalp DPC. Germline CDR1 is SGHAT and CDR2 is FQNNGV. The CDR3 sequence is 18 residues long. V trimming: 3 bases; J trimming: 7 bases; junction bases outside the gene matches: 13. This clonotype turned up a few times.

The receptor's source is a woman in her 50s with alopecia areata. Some clones in this sample may be carry-over from other donors' samples. This chain uses TRBV11-2 with TRBJ2-3, with TRBD2 matching 13 bases. This specimen was whole blood, taken in connection with sensitization to the hapten diphenylcyclopropenone (DPC). CDR3 sequence reads: CASSFRSGTSGAPYTQYF. In nucleotides, the CDR3 is TGTGCCAGCAGCTTTCGCTCCGGGACTAGCGGGGCCCCGTATACGCAGTATTTT.